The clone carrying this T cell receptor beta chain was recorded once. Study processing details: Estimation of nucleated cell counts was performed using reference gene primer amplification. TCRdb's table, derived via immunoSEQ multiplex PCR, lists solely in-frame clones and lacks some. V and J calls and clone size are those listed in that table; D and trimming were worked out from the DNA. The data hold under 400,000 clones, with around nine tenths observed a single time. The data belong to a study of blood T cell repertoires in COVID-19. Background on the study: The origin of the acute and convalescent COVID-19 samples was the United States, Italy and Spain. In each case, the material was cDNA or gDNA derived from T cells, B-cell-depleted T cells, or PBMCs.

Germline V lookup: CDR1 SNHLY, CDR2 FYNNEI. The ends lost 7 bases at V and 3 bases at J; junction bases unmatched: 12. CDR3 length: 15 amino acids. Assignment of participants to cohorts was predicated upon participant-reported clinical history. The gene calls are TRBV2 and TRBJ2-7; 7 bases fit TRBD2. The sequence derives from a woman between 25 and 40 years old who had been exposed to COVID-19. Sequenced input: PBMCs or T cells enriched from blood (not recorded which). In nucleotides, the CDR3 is TGTGCCAGCAAAGGTGCGACTAGCTTTAACTACGAGCAGTACTTC. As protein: CASKGATSFNYEQYF.